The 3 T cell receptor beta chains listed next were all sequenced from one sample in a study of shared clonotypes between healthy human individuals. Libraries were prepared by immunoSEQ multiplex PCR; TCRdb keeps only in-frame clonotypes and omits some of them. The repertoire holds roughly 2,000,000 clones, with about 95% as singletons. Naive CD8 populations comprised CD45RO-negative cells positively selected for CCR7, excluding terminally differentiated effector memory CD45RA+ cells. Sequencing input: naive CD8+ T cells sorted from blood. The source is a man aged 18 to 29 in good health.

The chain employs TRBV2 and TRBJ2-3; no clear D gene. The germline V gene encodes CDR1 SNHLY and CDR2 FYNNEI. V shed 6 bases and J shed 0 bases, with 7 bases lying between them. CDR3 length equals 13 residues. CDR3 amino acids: CASRPTSTDTQYF. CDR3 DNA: TGTGCCAGCAGGCCAACGAGCACAGATACGCAGTATTTT.

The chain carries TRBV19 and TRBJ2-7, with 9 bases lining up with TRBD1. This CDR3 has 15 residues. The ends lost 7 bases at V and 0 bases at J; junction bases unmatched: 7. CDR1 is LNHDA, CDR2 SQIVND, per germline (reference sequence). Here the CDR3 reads CASKGWDRDSYEQYF. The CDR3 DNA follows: TGTGCCAGTAAAGGATGGGACAGGGACTCCTACGAGCAGTACTTC.

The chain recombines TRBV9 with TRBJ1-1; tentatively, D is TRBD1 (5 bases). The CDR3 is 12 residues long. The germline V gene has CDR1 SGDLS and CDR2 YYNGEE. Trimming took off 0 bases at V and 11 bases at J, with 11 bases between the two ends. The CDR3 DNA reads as TGTGCCAGCAGCGTAGAACCAGGGTTGGCTTTCTTT. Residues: CASSVEPGLAFF.